The clone carrying this TCR beta chain was seen a handful of times. Compared with germline, one end of the junction differs, possibly owing to a read error. These data belong to a study of T cell responses to AZD1222 COVID-19 vaccine. The assay was immunoSEQ multiplex PCR, and TCRdb's table has in-frame clones only and misses some. The top ten clones hold about 5.2% of a sample with tens of thousands of clones, around nine tenths of them seen once. The sample here was peripheral blood, taken on day 0 of AZD1222 vaccination. The TCR originated in an adult in good health.

The CDR3 DNA reads as TGCGCCCGCAGTGGTCCGGGGCTCACGAAACAGTACTTC. Its protein product is CARSGPGLTKQYF. This sequence joins TRBV10-1 and TRBJ2-7; D may match TRBD1 or TRBD2 (5 bases each). The CDR3 totals 13 residues. Germline CDR1 WNHNN, CDR2 SYGVQD (reference sequence).